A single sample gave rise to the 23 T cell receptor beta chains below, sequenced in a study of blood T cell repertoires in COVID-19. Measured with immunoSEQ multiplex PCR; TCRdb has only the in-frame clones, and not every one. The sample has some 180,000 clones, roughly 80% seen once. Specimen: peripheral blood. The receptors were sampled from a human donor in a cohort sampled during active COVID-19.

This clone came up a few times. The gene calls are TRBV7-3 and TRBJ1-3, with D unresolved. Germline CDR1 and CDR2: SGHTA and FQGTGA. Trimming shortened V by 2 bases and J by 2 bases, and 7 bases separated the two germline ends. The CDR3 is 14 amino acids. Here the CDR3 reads CASSLSHTGNTIYF. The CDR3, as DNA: TGTGCCAGCAGCTTATCCCACACTGGAAACACCATATATTTT.

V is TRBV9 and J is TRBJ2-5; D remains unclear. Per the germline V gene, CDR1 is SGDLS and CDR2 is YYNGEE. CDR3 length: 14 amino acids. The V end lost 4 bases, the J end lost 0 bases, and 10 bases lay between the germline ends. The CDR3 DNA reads TGTGCCAGCAGCCCCCGAACAGACCAAGAGACCCAGTACTTC. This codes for CASSPRTDQETQYF.

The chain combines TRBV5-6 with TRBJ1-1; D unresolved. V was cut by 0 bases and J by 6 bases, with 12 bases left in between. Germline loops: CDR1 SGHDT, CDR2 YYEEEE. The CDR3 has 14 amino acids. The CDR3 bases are TGTGCCAGCAGCTTGGGCAATCGGGTGGCTGAAGCTTTCTTT. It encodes CASSLGNRVAEAFF.

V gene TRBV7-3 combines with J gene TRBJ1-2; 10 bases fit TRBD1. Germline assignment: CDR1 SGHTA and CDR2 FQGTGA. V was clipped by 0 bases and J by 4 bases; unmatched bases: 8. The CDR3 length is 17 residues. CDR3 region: CASSLTRGQGVPYGYTF. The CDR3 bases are TGTGCCAGCAGCTTAACGCGTGGACAGGGGGTCCCCTATGGCTACACCTTC.

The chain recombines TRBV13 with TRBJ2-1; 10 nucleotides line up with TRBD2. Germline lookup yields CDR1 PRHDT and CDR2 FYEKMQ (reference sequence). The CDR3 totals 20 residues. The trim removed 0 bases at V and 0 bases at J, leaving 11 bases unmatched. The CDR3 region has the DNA TGTGCCAGCAGCTTAGGCCTGGGGCTAGCGGGGGCCTCCTCCTACAATGAGCAGTTCTTC. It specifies CASSLGLGLAGASSYNEQFF.

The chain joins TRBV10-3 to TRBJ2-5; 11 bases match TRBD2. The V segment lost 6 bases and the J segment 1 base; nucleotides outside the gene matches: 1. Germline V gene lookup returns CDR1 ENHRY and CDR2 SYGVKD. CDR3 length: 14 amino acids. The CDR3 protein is CAISGTSGQETQYF. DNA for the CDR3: TGTGCCATCAGCGGGACTAGCGGCCAAGAGACCCAGTACTTC.

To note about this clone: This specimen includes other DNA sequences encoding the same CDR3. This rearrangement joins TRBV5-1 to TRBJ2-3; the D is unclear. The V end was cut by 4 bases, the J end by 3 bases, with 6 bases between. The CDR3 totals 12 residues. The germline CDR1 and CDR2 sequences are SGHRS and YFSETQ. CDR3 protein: CASSLSTDTQYF. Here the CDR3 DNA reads TGCGCCAGCAGCCTGTCTACAGATACGCAGTATTTT.

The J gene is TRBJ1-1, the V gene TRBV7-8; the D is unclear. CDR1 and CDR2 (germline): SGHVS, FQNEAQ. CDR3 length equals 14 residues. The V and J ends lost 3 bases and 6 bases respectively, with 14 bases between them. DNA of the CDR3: TGTGCCAGCAGCTTTGAGGGATGGGGATCTGAAGCTTTCTTT. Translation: CASSFEGWGSEAFF.

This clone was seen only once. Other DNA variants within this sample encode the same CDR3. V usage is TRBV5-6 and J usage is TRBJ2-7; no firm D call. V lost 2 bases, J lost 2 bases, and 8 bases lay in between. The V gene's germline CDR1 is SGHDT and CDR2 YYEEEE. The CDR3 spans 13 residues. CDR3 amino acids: CASSFAGTYEQYF. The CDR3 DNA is TGTGCCAGCAGCTTCGCAGGCACCTACGAGCAGTACTTC.

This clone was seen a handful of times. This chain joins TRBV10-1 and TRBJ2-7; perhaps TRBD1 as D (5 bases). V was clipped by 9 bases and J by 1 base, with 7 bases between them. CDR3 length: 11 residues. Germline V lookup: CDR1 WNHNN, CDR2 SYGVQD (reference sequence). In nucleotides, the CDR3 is TGCGCCAGGACAGCTTCCTACGAGCAGTACTTC. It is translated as CARTASYEQYF.

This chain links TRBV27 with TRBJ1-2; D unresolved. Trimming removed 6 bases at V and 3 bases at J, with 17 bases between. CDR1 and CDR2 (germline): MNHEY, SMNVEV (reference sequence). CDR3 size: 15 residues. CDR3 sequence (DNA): TGTGCCAGCAGCCCCCAAGGGAGGGCCTACTATGGCTACACCTTC. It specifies CASSPQGRAYYGYTF.

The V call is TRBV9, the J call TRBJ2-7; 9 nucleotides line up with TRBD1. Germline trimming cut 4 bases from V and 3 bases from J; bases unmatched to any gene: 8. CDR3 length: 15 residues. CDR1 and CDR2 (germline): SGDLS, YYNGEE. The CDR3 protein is CASSLSWGQGYEQYF. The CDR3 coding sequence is TGTGCCAGCAGCCTCAGTTGGGGACAGGGCTACGAGCAGTACTTC. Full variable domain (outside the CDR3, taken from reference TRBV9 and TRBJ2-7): DSGVTQTPKHLITATGQRVTLRCSPRSGDLSVYWYQQSLDQGLQFLIQYYNGEERAKGNILERFSAQQFPDLHSELNLSSLELGDSALYFCASSLSWGQGYEQYFGPGTRLTVT.

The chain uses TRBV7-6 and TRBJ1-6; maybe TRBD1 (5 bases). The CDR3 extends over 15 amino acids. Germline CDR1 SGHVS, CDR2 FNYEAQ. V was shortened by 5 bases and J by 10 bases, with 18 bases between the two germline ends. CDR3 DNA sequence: TGTGCCAGCAGCCCCGTCGGGGGTTCTGGATCACCCCTCCACTTT. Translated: CASSPVGGSGSPLHF. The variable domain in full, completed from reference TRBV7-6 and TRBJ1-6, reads GAGVSQSPRYKVTKRGQDVALRCDPISGHVSLYWYRQALGQGPEFLTYFNYEAQQDKSGLPNDRFSAERPEGSISTLTIQRTEQRDSAMYRCASSPVGGSGSPLHFGNGTRLTVT.

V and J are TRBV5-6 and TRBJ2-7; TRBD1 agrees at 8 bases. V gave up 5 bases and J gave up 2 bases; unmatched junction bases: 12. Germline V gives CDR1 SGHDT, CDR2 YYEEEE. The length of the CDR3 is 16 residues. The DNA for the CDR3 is TGTGCCAGCAGTTACCTGGAGGGACAGGCGGCCTACGAGCAGTACTTC. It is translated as CASSYLEGQAAYEQYF.

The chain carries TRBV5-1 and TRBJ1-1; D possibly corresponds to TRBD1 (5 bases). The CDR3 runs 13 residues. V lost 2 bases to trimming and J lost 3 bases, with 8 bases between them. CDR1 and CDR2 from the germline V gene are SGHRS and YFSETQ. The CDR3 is CASSFVQDTEAFF. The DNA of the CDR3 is TGCGCCAGCAGCTTCGTACAGGACACTGAAGCTTTCTTT. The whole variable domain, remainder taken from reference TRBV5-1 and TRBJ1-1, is KAGVTQTPRYLIKTRGQQVTLSCSPISGHRSVSWYQQTPGQGLQFLFEYFSETQRNKGNFPGRFSGRQFSNSRSEMNVSTLELGDSALYLCASSFVQDTEAFFGQGTRLTVV.

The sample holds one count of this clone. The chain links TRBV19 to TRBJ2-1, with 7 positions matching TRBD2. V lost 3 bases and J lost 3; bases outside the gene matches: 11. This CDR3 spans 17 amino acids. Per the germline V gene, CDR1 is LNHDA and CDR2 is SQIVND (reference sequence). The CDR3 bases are TGTGCCAGTAGTATTGGTGTCGGCGGGGGAGACTACAATGAGCAGTTCTTC. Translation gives CASSIGVGGGDYNEQFF.

CDR3 DNA: TGTGCCAGCAGCCAAGATACAGGTACCAACACTGAAGCTTTCTTT. Amino acids: CASSQDTGTNTEAFF. The genes are TRBV4-2 and TRBJ1-1; weak D call: TRBD1 (5 bases). CDR1 and CDR2 from the germline V gene are LGHNA and YNFKEQ. The CDR3 consists of 15 residues. Trimming stripped 0 bases from V and 2 bases from J, with 10 bases between.

The CDR3 DNA is TGCGCCAGCAGCTTGGAAGCTAGCGGGGGCAAAGGGGAGCAGTACTTC. Translation: CASSLEASGGKGEQYF. The V call is TRBV5-1, the J call TRBJ2-7; 10 bases map to TRBD2. Germline CDR1 is SGHRS and CDR2 is YFSETQ. Losses at the gene ends were 0 bases for V and 7 bases for J; bases not matched to a gene: 10. This CDR3 has 16 amino acids.

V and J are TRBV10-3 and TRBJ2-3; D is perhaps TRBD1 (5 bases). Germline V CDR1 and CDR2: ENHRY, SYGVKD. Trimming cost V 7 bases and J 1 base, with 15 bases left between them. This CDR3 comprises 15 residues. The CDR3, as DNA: TGTGCCATCACTGACGACTTAGGGGGCACAGATACGCAGTATTTT. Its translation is CAITDDLGGTDTQYF.

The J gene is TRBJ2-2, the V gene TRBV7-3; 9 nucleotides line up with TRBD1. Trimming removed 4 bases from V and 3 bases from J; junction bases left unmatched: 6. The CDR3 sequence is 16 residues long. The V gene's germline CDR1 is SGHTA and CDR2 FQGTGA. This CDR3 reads CASSSTGQGYTGELFF. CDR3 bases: TGTGCCAGCAGCTCTACGGGACAGGGTTACACCGGGGAGCTGTTTTTT.

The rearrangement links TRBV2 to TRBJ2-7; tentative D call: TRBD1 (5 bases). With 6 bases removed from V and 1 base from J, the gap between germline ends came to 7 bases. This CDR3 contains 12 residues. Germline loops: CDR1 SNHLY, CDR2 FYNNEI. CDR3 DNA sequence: TGTGCCAGCAGGCGACAGTCCTACGAGCAGTACTTC. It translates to CASRRQSYEQYF.

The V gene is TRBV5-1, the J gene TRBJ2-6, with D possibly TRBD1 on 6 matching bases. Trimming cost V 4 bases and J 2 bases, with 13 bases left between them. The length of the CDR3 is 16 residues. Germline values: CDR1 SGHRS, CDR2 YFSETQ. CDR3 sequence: CASSQDEGAGANVLTF. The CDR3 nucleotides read TGCGCCAGCAGCCAGGACGAGGGGGCTGGGGCCAACGTCCTGACTTTC.

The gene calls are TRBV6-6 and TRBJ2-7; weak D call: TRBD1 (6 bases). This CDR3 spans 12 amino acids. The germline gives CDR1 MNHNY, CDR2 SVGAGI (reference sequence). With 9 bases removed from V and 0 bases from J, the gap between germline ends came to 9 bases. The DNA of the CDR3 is TGTGCCAGTAGGACAGACTCCTACGAGCAGTACTTC. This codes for CASRTDSYEQYF.